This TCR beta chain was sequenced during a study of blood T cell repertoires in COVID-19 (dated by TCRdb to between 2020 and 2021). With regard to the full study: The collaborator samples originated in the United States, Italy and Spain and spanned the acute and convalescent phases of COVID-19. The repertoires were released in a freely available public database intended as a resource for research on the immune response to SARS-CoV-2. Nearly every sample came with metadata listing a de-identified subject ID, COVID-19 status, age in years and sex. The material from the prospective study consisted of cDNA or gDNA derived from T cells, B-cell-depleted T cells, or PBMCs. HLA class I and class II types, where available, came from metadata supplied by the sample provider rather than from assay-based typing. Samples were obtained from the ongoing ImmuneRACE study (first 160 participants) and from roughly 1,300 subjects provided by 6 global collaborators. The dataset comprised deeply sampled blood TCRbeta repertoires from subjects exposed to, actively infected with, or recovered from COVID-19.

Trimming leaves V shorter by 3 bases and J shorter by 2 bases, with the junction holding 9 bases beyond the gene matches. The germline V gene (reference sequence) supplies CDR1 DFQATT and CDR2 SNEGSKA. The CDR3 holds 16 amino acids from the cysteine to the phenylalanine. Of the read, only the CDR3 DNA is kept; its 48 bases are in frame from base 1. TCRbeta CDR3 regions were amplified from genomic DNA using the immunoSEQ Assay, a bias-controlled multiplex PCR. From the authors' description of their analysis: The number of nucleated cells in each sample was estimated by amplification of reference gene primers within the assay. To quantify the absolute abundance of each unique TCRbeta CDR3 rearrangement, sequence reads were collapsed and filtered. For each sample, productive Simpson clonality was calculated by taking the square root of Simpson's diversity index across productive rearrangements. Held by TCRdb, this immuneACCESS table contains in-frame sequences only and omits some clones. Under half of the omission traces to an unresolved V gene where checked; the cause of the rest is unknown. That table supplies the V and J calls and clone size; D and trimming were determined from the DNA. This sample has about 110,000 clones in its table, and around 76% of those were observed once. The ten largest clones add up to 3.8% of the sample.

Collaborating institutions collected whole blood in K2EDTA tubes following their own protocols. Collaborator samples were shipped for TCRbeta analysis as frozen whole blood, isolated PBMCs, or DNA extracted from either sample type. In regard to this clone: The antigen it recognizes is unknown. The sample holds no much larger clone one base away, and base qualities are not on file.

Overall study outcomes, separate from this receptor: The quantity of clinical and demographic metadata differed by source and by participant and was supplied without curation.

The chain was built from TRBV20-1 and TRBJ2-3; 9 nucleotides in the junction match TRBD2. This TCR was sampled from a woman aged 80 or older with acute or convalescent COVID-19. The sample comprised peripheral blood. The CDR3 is CSASFGLASTTDTQYF. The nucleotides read TGCAGTGCTAGTTTCGGACTAGCGTCCACCACAGATACGCAGTATTTT.